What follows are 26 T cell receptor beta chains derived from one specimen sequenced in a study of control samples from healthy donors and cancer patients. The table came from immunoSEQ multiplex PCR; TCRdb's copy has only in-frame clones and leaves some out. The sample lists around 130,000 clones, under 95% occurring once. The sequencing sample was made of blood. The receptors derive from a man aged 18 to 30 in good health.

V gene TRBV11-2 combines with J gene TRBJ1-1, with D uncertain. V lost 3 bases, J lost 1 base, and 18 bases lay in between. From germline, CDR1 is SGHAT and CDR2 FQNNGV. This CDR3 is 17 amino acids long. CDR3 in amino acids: CASSFSWRGRSNTEAFF. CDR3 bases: TGTGCCAGCAGCTTTTCGTGGCGTGGCCGTTCGAACACTGAAGCTTTCTTT.

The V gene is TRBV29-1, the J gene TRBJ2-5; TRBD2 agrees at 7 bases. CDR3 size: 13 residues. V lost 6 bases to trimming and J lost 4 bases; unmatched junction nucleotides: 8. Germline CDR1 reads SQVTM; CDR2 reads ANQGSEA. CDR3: CSVGGGVAETQYF. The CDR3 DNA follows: TGCAGCGTGGGGGGGGGAGTTGCAGAGACCCAGTACTTC.

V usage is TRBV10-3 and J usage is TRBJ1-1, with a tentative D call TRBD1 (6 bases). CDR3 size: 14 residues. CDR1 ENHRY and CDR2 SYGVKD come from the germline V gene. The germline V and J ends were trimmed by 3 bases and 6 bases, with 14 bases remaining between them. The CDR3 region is CAISDLTPGAEAFF. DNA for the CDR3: TGTGCCATCAGTGATTTAACCCCAGGGGCTGAAGCTTTCTTT.

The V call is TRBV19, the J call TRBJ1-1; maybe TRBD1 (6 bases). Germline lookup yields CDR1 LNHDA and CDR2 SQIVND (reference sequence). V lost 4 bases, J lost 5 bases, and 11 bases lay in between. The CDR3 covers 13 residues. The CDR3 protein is CASSRGPGTEAFF. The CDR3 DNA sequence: TGTGCCAGTAGTAGGGGGCCCGGAACTGAAGCTTTCTTT.

CDR3 DNA: TGCGCCAGCAGCAAGGGACAGGGCTGGGACACTGAAGCTTTCTTT. Translation: CASSKGQGWDTEAFF. The gene calls are TRBV5-1 and TRBJ1-1; 9 bases line up with TRBD1. The length of the CDR3 is 15 residues. Germline V gene data show CDR1 as SGHRS and CDR2 as YFSETQ. V lost 4 bases and J lost 3; bases outside the gene matches: 7.

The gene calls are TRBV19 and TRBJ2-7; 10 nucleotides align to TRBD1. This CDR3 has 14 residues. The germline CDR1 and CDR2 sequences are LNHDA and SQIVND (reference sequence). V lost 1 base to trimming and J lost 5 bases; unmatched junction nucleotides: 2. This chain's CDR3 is CASSIGTGGNEQYF. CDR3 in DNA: TGTGCCAGTAGTATAGGGACAGGGGGGAACGAGCAGTACTTC.

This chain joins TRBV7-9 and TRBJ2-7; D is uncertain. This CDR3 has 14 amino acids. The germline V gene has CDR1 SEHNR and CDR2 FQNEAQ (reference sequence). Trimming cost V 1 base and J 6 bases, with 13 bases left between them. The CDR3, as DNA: TGTGCCAGCAGCTTAGGGCCAGGAGTTCGCGAGCAGTACTTC. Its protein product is CASSLGPGVREQYF.

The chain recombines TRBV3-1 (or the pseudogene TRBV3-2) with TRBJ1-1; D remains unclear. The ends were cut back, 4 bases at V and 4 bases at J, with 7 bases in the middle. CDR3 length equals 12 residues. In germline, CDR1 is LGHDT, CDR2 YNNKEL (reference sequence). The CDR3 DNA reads TGTGCCAGCAGCCCACGTAGCACTGAAGCTTTCTTT. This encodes CASSPRSTEAFF.

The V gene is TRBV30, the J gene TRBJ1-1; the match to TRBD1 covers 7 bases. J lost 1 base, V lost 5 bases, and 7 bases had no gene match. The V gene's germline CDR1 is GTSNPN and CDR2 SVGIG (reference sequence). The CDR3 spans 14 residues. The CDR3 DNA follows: TGTGCCTGGCAGGAGACAGGGAGGAACACTGAAGCTTTCTTT. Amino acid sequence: CAWQETGRNTEAFF.

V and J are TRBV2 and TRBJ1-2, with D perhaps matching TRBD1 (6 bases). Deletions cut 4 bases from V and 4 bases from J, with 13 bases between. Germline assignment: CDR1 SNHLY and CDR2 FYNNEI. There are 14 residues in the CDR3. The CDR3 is CASSGRTDLYGYTF. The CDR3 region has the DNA TGTGCCAGCAGTGGGCGGACAGACCTCTATGGCTACACCTTC.

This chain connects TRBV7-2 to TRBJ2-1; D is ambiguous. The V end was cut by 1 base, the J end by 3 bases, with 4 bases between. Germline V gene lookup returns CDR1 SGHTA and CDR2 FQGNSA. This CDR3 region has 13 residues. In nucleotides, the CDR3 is TGTGCCAGCAGCTTAGGCCACTACAATGAGCAGTTCTTC. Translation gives CASSLGHYNEQFF.

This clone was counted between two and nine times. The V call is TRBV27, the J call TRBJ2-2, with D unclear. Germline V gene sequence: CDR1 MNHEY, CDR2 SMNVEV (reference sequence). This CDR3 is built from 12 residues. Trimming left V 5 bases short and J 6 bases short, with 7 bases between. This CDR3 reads CASSLVSGELFF. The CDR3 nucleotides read TGTGCCAGCAGTCTGGTCTCCGGGGAGCTGTTTTTT.

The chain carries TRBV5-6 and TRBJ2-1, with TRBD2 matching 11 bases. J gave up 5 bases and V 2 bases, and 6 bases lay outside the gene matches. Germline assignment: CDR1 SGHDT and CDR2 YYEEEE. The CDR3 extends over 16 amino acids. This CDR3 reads CASSFLTSGKNNEQFF. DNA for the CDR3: TGTGCCAGCAGCTTTTTGACTAGCGGGAAAAACAATGAGCAGTTCTTC.

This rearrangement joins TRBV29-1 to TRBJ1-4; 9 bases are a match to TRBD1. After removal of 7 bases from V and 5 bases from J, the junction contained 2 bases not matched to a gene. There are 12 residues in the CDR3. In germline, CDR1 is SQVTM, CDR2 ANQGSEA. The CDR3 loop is CSAGQGNEKLFF. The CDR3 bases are TGCAGCGCGGGACAGGGAAATGAAAAACTGTTTTTT.

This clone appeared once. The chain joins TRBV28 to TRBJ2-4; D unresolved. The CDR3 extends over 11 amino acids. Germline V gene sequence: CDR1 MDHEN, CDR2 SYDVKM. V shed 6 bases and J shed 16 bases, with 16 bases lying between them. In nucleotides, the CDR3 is TGTGCCAGCAGCGGCCTCTTGGGCGCATACTTC. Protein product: CASSGLLGAYF.

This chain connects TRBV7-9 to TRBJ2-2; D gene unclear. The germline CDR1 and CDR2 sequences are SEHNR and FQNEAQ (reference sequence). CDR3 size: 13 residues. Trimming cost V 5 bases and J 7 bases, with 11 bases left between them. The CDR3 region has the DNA TGTGCCAGCAGCCCCCGGGTTAGCGGGGAGCTGTTTTTT. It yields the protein CASSPRVSGELFF.

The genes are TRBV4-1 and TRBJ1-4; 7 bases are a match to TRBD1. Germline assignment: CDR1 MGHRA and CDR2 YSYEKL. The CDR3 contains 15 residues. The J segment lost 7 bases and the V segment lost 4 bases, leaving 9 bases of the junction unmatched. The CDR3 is CASSRLQGTPEKLFF. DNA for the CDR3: TGCGCCAGCAGCCGCTTACAGGGGACGCCTGAAAAACTGTTTTTT.

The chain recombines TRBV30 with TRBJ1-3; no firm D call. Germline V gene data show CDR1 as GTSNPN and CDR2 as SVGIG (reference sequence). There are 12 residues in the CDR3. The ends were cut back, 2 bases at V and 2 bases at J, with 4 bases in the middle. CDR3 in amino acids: CAWSNTGNTIYF. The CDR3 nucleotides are TGTGCCTGGAGTAATACTGGAAACACCATATATTTT.

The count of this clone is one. For the CDR3, the DNA is TGCGCCAGCAGCCTAGGGGGAGAGGGGCGCTCCATATATTTT. Amino acids: CASSLGGEGRSIYF. J is TRBJ1-3 and V is TRBV5-1; TRBD1 is a possible D gene (6 bases). In germline, CDR1 is SGHRS, CDR2 YFSETQ. The CDR3 length is 14 residues. V dropped 4 bases and J dropped 11 bases, with 19 bases sitting between them.

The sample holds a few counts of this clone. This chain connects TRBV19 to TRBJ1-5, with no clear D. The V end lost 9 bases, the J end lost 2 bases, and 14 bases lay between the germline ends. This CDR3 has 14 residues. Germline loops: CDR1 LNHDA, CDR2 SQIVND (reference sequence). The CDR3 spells CASDDKRRNQPQHF. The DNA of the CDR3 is TGTGCCAGCGACGACAAGCGGCGCAATCAGCCCCAGCATTTT.

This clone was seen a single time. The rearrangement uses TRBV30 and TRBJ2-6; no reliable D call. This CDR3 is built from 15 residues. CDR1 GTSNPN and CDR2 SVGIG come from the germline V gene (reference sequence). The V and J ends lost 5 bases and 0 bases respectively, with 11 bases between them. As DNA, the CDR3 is TGTGCCTGGGGATATCAGATCTCTGGGGCCAACGTCCTGACTTTC. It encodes CAWGYQISGANVLTF.

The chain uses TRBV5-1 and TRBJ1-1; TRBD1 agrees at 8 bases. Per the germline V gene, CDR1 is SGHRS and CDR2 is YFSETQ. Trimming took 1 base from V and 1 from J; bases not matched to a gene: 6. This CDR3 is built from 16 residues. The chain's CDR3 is CASSLLSQGANTEAFF. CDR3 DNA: TGCGCCAGCAGCTTGTTATCCCAGGGGGCGAACACTGAAGCTTTCTTT. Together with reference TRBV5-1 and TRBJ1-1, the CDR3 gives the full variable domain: KAGVTQTPRYLIKTRGQQVTLSCSPISGHRSVSWYQQTPGQGLQFLFEYFSETQRNKGNFPGRFSGRQFSNSRSEMNVSTLELGDSALYLCASSLLSQGANTEAFFGQGTRLTVV.

CDR3 DNA sequence: TGCGCCAGCAGCCGGGAGGGACTAGCGGTGAACACCGGGGAGCTGTTTTTT. As protein: CASSREGLAVNTGELFF. This chain links TRBV5-1 with TRBJ2-2; 11 bases agree with TRBD2. CDR1 is SGHRS, CDR2 YFSETQ, per germline. This CDR3 region has 17 residues. J lost 1 base, V lost 4 bases, and 6 bases had no gene match.

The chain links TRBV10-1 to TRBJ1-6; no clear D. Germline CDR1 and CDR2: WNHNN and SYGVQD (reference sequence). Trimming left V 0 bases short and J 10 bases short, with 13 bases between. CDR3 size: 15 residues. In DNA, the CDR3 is TGCGCCAGCAGTGAGTCAACGGCAGGAGCATCACCCCTCCACTTT. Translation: CASSESTAGASPLHF.

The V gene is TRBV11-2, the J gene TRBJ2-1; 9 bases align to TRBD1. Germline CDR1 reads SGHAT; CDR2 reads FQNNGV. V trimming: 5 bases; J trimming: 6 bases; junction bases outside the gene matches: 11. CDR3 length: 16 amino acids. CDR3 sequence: CASSQYRDREFNEQFF. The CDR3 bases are TGTGCCAGCAGCCAGTACCGGGACAGGGAATTCAATGAGCAGTTCTTC.

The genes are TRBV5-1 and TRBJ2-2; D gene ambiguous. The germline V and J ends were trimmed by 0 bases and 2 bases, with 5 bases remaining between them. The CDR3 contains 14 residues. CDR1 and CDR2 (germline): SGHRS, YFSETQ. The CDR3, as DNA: TGCGCCAGCAGCTTGGCCACAAACACCGGGGAGCTGTTTTTT. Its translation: CASSLATNTGELFF.